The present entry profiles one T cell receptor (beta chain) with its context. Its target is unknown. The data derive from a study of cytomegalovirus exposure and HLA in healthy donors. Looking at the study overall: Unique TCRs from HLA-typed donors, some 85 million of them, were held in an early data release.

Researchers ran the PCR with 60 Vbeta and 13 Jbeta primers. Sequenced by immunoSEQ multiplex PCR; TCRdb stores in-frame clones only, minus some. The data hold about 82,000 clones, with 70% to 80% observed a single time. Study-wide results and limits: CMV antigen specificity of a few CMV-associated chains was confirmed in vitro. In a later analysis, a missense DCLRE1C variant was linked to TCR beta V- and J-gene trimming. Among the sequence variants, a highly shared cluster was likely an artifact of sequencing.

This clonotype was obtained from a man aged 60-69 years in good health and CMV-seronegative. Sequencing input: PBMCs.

CDR3 sequence reads: CASSIGGQNYYGYTF. DNA of the CDR3: TGTGCCAGTAGTATCGGTGGACAGAATTATTATGGCTACACCTTC. The chain joins TRBV19 to TRBJ1-2; weak D call: TRBD1 (6 bases). Deletions cut 3 bases from V and 5 bases from J, with 16 bases between. Germline CDR1 reads LNHDA; CDR2 reads SQIVND (reference sequence). This CDR3 has 15 residues.